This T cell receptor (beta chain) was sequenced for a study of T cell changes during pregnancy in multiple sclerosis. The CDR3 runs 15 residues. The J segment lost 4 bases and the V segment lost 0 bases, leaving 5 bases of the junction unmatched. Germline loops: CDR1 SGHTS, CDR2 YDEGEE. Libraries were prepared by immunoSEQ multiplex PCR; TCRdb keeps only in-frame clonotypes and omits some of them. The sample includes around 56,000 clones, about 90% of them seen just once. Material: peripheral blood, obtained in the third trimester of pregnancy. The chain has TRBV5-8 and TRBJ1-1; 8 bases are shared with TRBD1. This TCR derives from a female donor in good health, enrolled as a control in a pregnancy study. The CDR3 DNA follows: TGTGCCAGCAGCTTGGCCAGGGGGCCGATCACTGAAGCTTTCTTT. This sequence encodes CASSLARGPITEAFF.